This T cell receptor (beta chain) is from a study of Ad26.COV2.S vaccination and SARS-CoV-2 variants. Here immunoSEQ multiplex PCR was the method, and the copy in TCRdb shows in-frame clones only, minus some. Of some 390,000 clones listed, around nine tenths are singletons. Treatment specified: about 20 received Ad26.COV2.S at low or high dose, single or two shots; five or six received placebo; per-sample allocation not given. All samples were drawn on day 63, counting from the first vaccine or placebo injection. V was trimmed by 4 bases and J by 6 bases, leaving 10 bases between them. Germline values: CDR1 SGHNT, CDR2 YYREEE (reference sequence). This CDR3 contains 13 residues.

The gene calls are TRBV5-4 and TRBJ2-2; TRBD1 is a possible D gene (5 bases). Here the sequenced sample was peripheral blood, taken in a trial of Ad26.COV2.S vaccine versus placebo. The TCR originated in a person between 18 and 65 years old who received the Ad26.COV2.S COVID-19 vaccine or a placebo. The CDR3 DNA sequence: TGTGCCAGCAGCGACCAGGGTCCCGGGGAGCTGTTTTTT. The encoded protein is CASSDQGPGELFF. The entire variable domain, with the rest obtained from reference TRBV5-4 and TRBJ2-2, is as follows: ETGVTQSPTHLIKTRGQQVTLRCSSQSGHNTVSWYQQALGQGPQFIFQYYREEENGRGNFPPRFSGLQFPNYSSELNVNALELDDSALYLCASSDQGPGELFFGEGSRLTVL.